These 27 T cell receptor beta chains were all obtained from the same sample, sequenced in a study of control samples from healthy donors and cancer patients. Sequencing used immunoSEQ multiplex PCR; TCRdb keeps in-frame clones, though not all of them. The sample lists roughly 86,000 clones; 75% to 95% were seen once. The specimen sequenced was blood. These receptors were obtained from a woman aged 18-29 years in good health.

CDR3 loop: CASSLERGQPQHF. The CDR3 DNA reads as TGTGCCAGCAGTTTAGAGCGGGGACAGCCCCAGCATTTT. The chain recombines TRBV12-3 or TRBV12-4 with TRBJ1-5, with D unresolved. CDR3 length: 13 residues. Trimming pared 1 base from V and 7 bases from J, leaving 8 bases between.

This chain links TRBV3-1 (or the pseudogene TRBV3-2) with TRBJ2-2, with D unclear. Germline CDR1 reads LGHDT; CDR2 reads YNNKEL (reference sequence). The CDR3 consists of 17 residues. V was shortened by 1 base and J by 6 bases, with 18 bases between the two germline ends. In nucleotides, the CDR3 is TGTGCCAGCAGCCAAGCCGTACTGGGGTCTGGTTCCGGGGAGCTGTTTTTT. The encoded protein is CASSQAVLGSGSGELFF.

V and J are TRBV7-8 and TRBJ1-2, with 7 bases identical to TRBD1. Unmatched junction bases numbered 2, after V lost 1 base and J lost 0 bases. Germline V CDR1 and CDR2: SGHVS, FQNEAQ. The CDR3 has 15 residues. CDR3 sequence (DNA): TGTGCCAGCAGCTTAGGTGGGACAGCTAACTATGGCTACACCTTC. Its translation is CASSLGGTANYGYTF.

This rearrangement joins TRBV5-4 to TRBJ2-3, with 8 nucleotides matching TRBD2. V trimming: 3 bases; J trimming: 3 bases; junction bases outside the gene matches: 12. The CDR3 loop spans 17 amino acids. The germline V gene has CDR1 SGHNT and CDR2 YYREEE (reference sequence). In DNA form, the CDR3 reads TGTGCCAGCAGCTCCCCCGGCGGTAGCGGGGAGACAGATACGCAGTATTTT. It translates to CASSSPGGSGETDTQYF.

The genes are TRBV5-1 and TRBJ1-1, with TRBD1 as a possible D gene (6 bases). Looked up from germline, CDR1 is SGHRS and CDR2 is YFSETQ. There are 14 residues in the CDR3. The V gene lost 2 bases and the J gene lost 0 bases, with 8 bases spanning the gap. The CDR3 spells CASSLGTLNTEAFF. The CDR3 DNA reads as TGCGCCAGCAGCTTAGGGACACTGAACACTGAAGCTTTCTTT.

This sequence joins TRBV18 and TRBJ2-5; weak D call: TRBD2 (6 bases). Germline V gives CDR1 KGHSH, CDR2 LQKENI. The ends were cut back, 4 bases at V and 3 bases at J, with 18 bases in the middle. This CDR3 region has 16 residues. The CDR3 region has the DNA TGTGCCAGCTCACTTCTTACCGGGACTCCAAAAGAGACCCAGTACTTC. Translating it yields CASSLLTGTPKETQYF.

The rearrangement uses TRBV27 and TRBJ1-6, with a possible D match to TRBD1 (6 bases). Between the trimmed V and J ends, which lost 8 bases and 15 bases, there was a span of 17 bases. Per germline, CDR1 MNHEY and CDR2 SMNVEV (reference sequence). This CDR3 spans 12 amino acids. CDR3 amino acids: CASWDRGTYLHF. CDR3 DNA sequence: TGTGCCAGCTGGGATCGGGGGACATACCTCCACTTT.

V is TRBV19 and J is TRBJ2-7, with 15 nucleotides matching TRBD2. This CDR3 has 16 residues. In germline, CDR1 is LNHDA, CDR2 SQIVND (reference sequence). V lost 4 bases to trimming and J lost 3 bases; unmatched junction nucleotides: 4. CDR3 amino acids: CASSRGLAGGDYEQYF. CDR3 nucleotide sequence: TGTGCCAGTAGTAGGGGACTAGCGGGAGGCGACTACGAGCAGTACTTC. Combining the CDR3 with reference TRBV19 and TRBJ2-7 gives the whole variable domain DGGITQSPKYLFRKEGQNVTLSCEQNLNHDAMYWYRQDPGQGLRLIYYSQIVNDFQKGDIAEGYSVSREKKESFPLTVTSAQKNPTAFYLCASSRGLAGGDYEQYFGPGTRLTVT.

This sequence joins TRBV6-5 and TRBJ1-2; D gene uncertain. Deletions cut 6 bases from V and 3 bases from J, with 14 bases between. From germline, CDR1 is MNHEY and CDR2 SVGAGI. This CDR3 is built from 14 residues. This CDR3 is CASSPVGPHYGYTF. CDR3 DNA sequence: TGTGCCAGCAGCCCCGTTGGGCCCCACTATGGCTACACCTTC.

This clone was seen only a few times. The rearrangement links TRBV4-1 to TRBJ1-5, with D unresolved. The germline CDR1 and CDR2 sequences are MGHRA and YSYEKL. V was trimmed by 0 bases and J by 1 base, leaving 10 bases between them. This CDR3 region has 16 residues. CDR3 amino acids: CASSQEPGRSNQPQHF. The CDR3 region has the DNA TGCGCCAGCAGCCAAGAACCAGGTAGAAGCAATCAGCCCCAGCATTTT.

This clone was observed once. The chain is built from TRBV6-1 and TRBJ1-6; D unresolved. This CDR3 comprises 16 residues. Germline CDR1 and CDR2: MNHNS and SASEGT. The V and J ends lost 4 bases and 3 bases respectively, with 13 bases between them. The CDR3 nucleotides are TGTGCCAGCAGTGCCATGGACGGAAACTATAATTCACCCCTCCACTTT. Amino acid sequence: CASSAMDGNYNSPLHF.

The CDR3 here is CATGVDQPQHF. The CDR3 nucleotides are TGTGCTACAGGGGTGGATCAGCCCCAGCATTTT. The V and J genes are TRBV24-1 and TRBJ1-5; 7 nucleotides line up with TRBD1. CDR1 is KGHDR and CDR2 is SFDVKD in the germline V gene. CDR3 length equals 11 residues.

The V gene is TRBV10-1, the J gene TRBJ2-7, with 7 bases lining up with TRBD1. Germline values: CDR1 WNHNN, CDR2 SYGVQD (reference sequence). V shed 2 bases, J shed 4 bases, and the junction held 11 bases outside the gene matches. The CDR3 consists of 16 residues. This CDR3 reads CASSEKIPGQRYEQYF. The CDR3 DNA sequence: TGCGCCAGCAGTGAGAAGATACCGGGACAGAGGTACGAGCAGTACTTC.

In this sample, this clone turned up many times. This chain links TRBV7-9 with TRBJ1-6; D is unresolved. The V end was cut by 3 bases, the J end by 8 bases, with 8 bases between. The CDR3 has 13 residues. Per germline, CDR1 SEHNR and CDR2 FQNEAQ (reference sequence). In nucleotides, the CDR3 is TGTGCCAGCAGCTTTATAACGGATTCACCCCTCCACTTT. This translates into CASSFITDSPLHF.

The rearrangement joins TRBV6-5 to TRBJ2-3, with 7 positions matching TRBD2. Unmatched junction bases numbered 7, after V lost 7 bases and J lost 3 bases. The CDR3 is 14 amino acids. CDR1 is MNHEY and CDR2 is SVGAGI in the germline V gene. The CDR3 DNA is TGTGCCAGCACCAAGGAGGGAGGGACAGATACGCAGTATTTT. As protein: CASTKEGGTDTQYF.

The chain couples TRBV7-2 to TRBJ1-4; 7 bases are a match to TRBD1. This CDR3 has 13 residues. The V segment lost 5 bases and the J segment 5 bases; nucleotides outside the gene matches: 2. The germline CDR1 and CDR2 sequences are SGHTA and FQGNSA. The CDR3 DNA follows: TGTGCCAGCAGCGGGACAGCGAATGAAAAACTGTTTTTT. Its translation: CASSGTANEKLFF. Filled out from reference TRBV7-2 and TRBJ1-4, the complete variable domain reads GAGVSQSPSNKVTEKGKDVELRCDPISGHTALYWYRQSLGQGLEFLIYFQGNSAPDKSGLPSDRFSAERTGGSVSTLTIQRTQQEDSAVYLCASSGTANEKLFFGSGTQLSVL.

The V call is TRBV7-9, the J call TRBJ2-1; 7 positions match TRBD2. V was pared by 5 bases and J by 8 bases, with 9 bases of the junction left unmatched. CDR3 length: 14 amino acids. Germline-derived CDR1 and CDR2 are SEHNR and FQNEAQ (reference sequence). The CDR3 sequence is CASSRGLGIDEQFF. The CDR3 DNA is TGTGCCAGCAGCCGAGGACTAGGGATCGATGAGCAGTTCTTC.

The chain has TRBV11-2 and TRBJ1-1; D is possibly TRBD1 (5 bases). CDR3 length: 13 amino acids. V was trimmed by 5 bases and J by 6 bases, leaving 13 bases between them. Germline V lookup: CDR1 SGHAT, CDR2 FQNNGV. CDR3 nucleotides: TGTGCCAGCAGCGGGCGGTGGGGGGCTGAAGCTTTCTTT. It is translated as CASSGRWGAEAFF.

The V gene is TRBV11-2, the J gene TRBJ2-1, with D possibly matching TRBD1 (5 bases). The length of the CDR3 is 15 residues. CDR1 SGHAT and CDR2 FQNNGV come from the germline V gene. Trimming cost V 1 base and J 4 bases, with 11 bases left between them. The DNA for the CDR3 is TGTGCCAGCAGCTTAGTAGGGGCGGCATACAATGAGCAGTTCTTC. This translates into CASSLVGAAYNEQFF.

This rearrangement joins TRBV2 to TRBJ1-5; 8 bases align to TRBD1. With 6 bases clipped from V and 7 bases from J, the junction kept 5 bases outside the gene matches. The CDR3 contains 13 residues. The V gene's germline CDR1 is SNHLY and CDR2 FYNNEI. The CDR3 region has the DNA TGTGCCAGCAGACAGGGGGATAAACAGCCCCAGCATTTT. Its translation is CASRQGDKQPQHF.

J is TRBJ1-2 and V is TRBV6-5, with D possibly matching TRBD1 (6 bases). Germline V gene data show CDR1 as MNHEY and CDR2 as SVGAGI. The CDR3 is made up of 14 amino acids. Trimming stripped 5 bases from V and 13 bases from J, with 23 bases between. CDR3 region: CASSQTSQGDQGTF. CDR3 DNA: TGTGCCAGCAGTCAAACCTCACAGGGCGACCAGGGCACCTTC.

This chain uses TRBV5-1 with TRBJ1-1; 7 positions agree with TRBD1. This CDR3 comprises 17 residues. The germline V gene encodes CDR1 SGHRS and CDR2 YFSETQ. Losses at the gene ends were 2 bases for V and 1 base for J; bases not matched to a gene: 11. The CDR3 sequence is CASSLRYTGVPNTEAFF. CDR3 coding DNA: TGCGCCAGCAGCTTACGGTATACAGGGGTCCCGAACACTGAAGCTTTCTTT.

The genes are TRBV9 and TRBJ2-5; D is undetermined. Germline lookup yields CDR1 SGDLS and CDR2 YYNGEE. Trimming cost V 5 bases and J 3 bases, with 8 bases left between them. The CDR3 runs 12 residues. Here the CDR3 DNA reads TGTGCCAGCAGTCGTAGAGAAGAGACCCAGTACTTC. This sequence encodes CASSRREETQYF.

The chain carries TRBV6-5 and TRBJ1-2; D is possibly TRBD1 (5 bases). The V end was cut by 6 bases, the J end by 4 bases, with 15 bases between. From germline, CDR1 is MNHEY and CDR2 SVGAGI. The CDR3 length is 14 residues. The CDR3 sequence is CASRSGKTLYGYTF. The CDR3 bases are TGTGCCAGCAGATCAGGGAAGACACTCTATGGCTACACCTTC.

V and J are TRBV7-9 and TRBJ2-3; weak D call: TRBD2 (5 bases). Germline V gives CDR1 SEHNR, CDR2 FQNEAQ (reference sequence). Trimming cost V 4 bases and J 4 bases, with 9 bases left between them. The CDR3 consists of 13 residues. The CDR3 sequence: CASSSLLADTQYF. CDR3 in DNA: TGTGCCAGCAGCTCCCTACTAGCAGATACGCAGTATTTT.

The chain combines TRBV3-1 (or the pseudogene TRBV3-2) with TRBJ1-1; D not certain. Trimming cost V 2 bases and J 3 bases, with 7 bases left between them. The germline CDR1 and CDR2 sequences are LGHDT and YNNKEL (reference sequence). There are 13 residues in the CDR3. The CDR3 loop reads CASSQIGYTEAFF. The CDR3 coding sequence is TGTGCCAGCAGCCAAATAGGGTACACTGAAGCTTTCTTT.

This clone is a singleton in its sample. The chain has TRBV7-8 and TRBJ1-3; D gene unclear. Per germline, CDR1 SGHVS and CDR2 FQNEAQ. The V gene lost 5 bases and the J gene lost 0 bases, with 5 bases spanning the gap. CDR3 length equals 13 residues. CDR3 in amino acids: CASSVSSGNTIYF. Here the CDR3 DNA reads TGTGCCAGCAGCGTAAGCTCTGGAAACACCATATATTTT. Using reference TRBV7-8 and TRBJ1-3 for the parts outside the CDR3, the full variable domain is GAGVSQSPRYKVAKRGQDVALRCDPISGHVSLFWYQQALGQGPEFLTYFQNEAQLDKSGLPSDRFFAERPEGSVSTLKIQRTQQEDSAVYLCASSVSSGNTIYFGEGSWLTVV.